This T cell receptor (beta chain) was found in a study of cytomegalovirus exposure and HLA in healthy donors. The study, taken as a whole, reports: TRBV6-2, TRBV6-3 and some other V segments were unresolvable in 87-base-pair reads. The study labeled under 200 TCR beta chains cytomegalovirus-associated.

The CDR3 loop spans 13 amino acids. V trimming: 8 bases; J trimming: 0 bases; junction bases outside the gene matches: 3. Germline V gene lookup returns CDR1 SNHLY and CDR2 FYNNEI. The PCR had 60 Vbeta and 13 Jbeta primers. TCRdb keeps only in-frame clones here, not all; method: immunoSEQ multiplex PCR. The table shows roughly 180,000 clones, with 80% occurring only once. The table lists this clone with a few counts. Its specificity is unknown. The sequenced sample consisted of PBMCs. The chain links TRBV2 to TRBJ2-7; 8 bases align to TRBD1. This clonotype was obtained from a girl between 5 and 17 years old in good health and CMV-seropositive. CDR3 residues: CASGDRSSYEQYF. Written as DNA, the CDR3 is TGTGCCAGCGGGGACAGGTCCTCCTACGAGCAGTACTTC.